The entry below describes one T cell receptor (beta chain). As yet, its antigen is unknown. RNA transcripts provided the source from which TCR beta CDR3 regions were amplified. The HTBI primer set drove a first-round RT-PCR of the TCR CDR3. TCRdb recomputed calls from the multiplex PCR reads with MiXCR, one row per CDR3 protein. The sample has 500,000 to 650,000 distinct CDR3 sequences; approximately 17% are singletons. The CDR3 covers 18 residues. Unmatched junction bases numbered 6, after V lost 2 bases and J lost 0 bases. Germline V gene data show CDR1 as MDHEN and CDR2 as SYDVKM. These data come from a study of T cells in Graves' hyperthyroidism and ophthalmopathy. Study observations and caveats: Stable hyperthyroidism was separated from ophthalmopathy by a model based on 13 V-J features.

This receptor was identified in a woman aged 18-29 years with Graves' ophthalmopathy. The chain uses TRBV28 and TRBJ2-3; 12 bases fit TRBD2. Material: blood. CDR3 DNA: TGTGCCAGCAGTTTACTTCTAGCGGGAGGGGCCAGCACAGATACGCAGTATTTT. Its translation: CASSLLLAGGASTDTQYF.